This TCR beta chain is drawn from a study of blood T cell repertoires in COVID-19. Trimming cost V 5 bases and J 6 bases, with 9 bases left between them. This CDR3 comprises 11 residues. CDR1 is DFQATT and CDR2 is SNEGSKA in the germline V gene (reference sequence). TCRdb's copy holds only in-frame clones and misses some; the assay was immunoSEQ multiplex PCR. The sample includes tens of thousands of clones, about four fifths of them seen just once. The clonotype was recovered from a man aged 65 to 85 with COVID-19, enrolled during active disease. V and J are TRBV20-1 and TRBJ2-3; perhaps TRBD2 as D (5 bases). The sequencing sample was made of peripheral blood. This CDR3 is CSASLGDTQYF. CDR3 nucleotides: TGCAGTGCTTCACTAGGTGATACGCAGTATTTT.